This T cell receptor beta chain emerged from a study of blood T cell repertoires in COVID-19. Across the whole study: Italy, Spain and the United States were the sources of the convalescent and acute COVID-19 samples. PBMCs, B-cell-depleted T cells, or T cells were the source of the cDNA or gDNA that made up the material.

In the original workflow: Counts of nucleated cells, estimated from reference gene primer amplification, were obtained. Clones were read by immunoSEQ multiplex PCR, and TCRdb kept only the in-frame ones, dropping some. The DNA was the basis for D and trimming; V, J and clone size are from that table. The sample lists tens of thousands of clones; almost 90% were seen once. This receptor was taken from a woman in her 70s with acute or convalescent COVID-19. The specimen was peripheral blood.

CDR3 bases: TGCGCCAGCAGCTTGGACCCGGGACAGGGGAACTATGGCTACACCTTC. It encodes CASSLDPGQGNYGYTF. The V gene is TRBV5-1, the J gene TRBJ1-2; TRBD1 matches at 10 bases. The CDR3 covers 16 residues. Trimming took 0 bases from V and 2 from J; bases not matched to a gene: 4. Germline V gene lookup returns CDR1 SGHRS and CDR2 YFSETQ.